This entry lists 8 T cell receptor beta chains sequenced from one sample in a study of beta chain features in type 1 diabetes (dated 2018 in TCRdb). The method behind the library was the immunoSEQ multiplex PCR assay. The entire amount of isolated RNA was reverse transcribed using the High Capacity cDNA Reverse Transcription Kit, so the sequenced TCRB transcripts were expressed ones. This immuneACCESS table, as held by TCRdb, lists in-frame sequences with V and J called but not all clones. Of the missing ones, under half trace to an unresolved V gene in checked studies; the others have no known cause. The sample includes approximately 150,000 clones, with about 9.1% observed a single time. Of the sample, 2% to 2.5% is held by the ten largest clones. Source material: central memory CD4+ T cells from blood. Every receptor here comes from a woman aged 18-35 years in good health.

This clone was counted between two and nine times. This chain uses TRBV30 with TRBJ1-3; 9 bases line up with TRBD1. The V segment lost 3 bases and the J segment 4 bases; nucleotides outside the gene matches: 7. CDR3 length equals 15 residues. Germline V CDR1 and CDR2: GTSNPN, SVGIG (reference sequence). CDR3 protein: CAWRSRGTGGNTIYF. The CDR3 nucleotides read TGTGCCTGGAGGAGCCGGGGGACAGGGGGAAACACCATATATTTT.

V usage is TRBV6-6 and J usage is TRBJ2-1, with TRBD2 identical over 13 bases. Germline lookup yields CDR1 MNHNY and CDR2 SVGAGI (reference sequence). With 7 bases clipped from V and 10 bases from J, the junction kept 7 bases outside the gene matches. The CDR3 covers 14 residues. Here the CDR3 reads CASIRGTSGDEQFF. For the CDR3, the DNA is TGTGCCAGCATTAGAGGGACTAGCGGGGACGAGCAGTTCTTC.

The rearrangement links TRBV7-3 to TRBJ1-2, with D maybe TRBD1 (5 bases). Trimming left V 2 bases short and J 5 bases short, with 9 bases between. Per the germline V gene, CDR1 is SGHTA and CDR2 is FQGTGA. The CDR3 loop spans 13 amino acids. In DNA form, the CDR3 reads TGTGCCAGCAGCTTAGACAGCACTTATGGCTACACCTTC. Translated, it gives CASSLDSTYGYTF.

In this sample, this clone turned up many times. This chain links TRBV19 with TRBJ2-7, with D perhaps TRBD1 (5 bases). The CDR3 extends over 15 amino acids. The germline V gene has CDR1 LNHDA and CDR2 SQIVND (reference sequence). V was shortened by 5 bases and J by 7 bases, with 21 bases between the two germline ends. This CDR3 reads CASSLRQGAVEEQYF. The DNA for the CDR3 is TGTGCCAGTAGTCTACGCCAAGGGGCAGTTGAAGAGCAGTACTTC.

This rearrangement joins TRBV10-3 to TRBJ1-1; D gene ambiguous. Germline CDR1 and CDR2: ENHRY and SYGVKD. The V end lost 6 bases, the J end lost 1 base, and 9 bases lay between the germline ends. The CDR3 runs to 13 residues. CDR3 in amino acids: CAISEQKNTEAFF. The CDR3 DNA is TGTGCCATCAGCGAACAGAAGAACACTGAAGCTTTCTTT.

As DNA, the CDR3 is TGTGCCTGGAATCAGCGGGGGGGCACAGATACGCAGTATTTT. Translating gives CAWNQRGGTDTQYF. The chain carries TRBV30 and TRBJ2-3, with 9 bases lining up with TRBD2. The germline CDR1 and CDR2 sequences are GTSNPN and SVGIG (reference sequence). This CDR3 is 14 amino acids long. With V trimmed by 4 bases and J by 1 base, 3 bases remained unmatched.

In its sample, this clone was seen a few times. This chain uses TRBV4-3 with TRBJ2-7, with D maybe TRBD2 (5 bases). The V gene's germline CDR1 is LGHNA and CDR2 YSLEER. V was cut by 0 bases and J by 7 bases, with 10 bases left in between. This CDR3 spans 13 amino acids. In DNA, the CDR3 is TGCGCCAGCAGCCAAGATAAGGGCGGGGAGCAGTACTTC. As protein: CASSQDKGGEQYF.

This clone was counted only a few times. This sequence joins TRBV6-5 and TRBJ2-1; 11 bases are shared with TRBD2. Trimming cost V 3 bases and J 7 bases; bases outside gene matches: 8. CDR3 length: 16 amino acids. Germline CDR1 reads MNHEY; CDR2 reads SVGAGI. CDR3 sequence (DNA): TGTGCCAGCAGTTATTTTAGCGGGGGGGCGGGGAATGAGCAGTTCTTC. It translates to CASSYFSGGAGNEQFF.